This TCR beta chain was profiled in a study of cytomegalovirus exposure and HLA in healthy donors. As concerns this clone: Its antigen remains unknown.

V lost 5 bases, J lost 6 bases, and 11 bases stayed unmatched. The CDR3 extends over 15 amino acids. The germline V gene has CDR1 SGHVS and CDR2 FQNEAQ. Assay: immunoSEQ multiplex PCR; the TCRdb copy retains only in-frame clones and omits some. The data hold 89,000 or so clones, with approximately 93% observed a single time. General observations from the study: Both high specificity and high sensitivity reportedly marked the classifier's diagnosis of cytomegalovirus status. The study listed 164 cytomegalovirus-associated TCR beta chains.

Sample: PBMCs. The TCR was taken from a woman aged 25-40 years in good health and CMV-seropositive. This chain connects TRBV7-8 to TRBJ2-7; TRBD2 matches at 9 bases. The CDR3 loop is CASSRSGGAGGEQYF. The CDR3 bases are TGTGCCAGCAGCCGCTCCGGGGGAGCGGGAGGCGAGCAGTACTTC.